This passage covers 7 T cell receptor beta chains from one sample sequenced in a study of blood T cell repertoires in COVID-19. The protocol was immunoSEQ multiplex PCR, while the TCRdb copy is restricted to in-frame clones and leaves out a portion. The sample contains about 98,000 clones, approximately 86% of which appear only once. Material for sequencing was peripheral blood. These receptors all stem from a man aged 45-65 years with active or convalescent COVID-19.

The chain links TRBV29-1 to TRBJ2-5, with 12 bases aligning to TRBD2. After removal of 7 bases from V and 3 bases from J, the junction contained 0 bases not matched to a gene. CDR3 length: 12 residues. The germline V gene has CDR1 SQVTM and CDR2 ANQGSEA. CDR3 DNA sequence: TGCAGCGGGACTAGCGGGGAAGAGACCCAGTACTTC. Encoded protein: CSGTSGEETQYF.

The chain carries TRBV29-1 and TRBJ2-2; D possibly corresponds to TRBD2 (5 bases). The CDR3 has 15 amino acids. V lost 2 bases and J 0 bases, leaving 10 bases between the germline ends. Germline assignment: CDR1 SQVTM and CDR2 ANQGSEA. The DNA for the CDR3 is TGCAGCGTTGAAAGCGGTTCCGCGAACACCGGGGAGCTGTTTTTT. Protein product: CSVESGSANTGELFF.

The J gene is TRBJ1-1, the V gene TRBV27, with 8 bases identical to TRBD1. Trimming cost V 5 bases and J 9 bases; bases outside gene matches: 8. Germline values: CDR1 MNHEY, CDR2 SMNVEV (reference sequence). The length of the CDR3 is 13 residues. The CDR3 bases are TGTGCCAGCAGTCCGACAGGGGAACGTAAAGCTTTCTTT. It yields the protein CASSPTGERKAFF.

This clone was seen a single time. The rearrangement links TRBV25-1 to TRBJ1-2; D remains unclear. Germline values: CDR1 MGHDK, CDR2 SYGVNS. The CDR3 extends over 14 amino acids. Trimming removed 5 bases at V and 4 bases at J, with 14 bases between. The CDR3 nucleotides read TGTGCCAGCAGTCCAGCGCATGTACTCTATGGCTACACCTTC. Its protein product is CASSPAHVLYGYTF.

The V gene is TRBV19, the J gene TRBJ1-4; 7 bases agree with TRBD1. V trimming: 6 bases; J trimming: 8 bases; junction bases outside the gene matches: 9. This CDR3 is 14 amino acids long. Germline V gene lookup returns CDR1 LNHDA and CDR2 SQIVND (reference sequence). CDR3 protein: CASRNTGVREKLFF. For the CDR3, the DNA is TGTGCCAGTAGGAACACAGGGGTTAGGGAAAAACTGTTTTTT.

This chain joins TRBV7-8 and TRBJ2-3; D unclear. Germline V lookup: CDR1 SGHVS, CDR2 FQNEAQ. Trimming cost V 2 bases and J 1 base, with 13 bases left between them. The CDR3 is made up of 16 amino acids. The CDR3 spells CASSLRSRLGTDTQYF. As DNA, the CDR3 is TGTGCCAGCAGCTTAAGGAGCCGCCTGGGCACAGATACGCAGTATTTT. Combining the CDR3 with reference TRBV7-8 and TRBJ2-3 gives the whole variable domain GAGVSQSPRYKVAKRGQDVALRCDPISGHVSLFWYQQALGQGPEFLTYFQNEAQLDKSGLPSDRFFAERPEGSVSTLKIQRTQQEDSAVYLCASSLRSRLGTDTQYFGPGTRLTVL.

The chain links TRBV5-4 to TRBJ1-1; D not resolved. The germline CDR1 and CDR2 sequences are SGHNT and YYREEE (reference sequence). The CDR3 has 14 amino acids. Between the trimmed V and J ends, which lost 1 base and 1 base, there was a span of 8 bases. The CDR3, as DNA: TGTGCCAGCAGCTTGTTCGGGGAGAACACTGAAGCTTTCTTT. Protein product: CASSLFGENTEAFF. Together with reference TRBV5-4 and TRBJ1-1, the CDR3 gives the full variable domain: ETGVTQSPTHLIKTRGQQVTLRCSSQSGHNTVSWYQQALGQGPQFIFQYYREEENGRGNFPPRFSGLQFPNYSSELNVNALELDDSALYLCASSLFGENTEAFFGQGTRLTVV.